These 17 T cell receptor beta chains originate from one sample sequenced in a study of metastatic and nonmetastatic thyroid tumors. Prior to thyroid surgery, none of the patients had received any treatment. Using MiXCR, TCRdb re-called clones from the PCR reads. This sample has around 18,000 clones, with around 30% found just once. The sequencing input was tumor tissue. These receptors all stem from a female donor with papillary thyroid cancer or a benign thyroid nodule (not recorded which). Some clones in this sample may be carry-over from other donors' samples.

This chain connects TRBV5-1 to TRBJ2-1; 7 bases fit TRBD2. V dropped 5 bases and J dropped 4; count of bases not matched to a gene: 9. CDR1 SGHRS and CDR2 YFSETQ come from the germline V gene. The CDR3 has 15 amino acids. The CDR3 coding sequence is TGCGCCAGCAGGGGGGAGGCTAGCGGTTACAATGAGCAGTTCTTC. Translating it yields CASRGEASGYNEQFF.

The rearrangement links TRBV5-1 to TRBJ2-3; 7 bases map to TRBD1. Trimming cost V 5 bases and J 2 bases; bases outside gene matches: 8. Germline CDR1 and CDR2: SGHRS and YFSETQ. This CDR3 comprises 15 residues. DNA of the CDR3: TGCGCCAGCAGAATAACGGACAGGACCACAGATACGCAGTATTTT. Its translation: CASRITDRTTDTQYF.

This chain links TRBV28 with TRBJ1-1, with a weak D call TRBD1 (5 bases). The CDR3 is made up of 13 amino acids. Trimming left V 6 bases short and J 1 base short, with 9 bases between. The germline CDR1 and CDR2 sequences are MDHEN and SYDVKM. CDR3 sequence reads: CASSGDRNTEAFF. The CDR3 DNA follows: TGTGCCAGCAGCGGGGACCGGAACACTGAAGCTTTCTTT.

The J gene is TRBJ2-2, the V gene TRBV11-3; tentative D call: TRBD2 (5 bases). There are 14 residues in the CDR3. Germline V CDR1 and CDR2: SGHNT, YENEEA. V dropped 0 bases and J dropped 7 bases, with 9 bases sitting between them. In nucleotides, the CDR3 is TGTGCCAGCAGCTTAGATAATGGAGGCGGGGAGCTGTTTTTT. The encoded protein is CASSLDNGGGELFF.

The V and J genes are TRBV20-1 and TRBJ2-7; no clear D gene. The germline V gene has CDR1 DFQATT and CDR2 SNEGSKA (reference sequence). V lost 5 bases and J lost 6, with 20 bases in between. The CDR3 spans 14 residues. CDR3 sequence reads: CSAPAESRFGEQYF. For the CDR3, the DNA is TGCAGTGCTCCCGCTGAGTCCCGGTTCGGCGAGCAGTACTTC.

The chain is built from TRBV7-3 and TRBJ2-2; the match to TRBD1 covers 9 bases. In germline, CDR1 is SGHTA, CDR2 FQGTGA. CDR3 length: 16 residues. With V trimmed by 3 bases and J by 4 bases, 6 bases remained unmatched. CDR3 coding DNA: TGTGCCAGCAGCTTCACCGGGACAGGGACCACCGGGGAGCTGTTTTTT. Translated: CASSFTGTGTTGELFF.

This clone was picked up a small number of times. A much larger clone differs by one base, so this may be a read error. This chain uses TRBV6-1 with TRBJ1-5, with D unclear. From germline, CDR1 is MNHNS and CDR2 SASEGT. Between the trimmed V and J ends, which lost 7 bases and 1 base, there was a span of 11 bases. The CDR3 has 14 amino acids. The CDR3 DNA sequence: TGTGCCAGCATCACTAGCTTGAGCAATCAGCCCCAGCATTTT. Translated: CASITSLSNQPQHF.

This sequence joins TRBV7-9 and TRBJ1-2, with TRBD1 identical over 7 bases. Germline CDR1 reads SEHNR; CDR2 reads FQNEAQ (reference sequence). The V segment lost 5 bases and the J segment 5 bases; nucleotides outside the gene matches: 5. The CDR3 loop spans 13 amino acids. The CDR3 nucleotides are TGTGCCAGCAGCCCCGGGACAGATTATGGCTACACCTTC. It is translated as CASSPGTDYGYTF.

This clone is medium-sized (0.01 to 0.1%). The V call is TRBV30, the J call TRBJ2-3; perhaps D is TRBD1 or TRBD2 (5 bases each). The germline V and J ends were trimmed by 0 bases and 0 bases, with 10 bases remaining between them. CDR1 GTSNPN and CDR2 SVGIG come from the germline V gene (reference sequence). This CDR3 has 15 amino acids. The CDR3 DNA follows: TGTGCCTGGAGTGTATGGGGCGGGAGCACAGATACGCAGTATTTT. The encoded protein is CAWSVWGGSTDTQYF. Supplemented by reference TRBV30 and TRBJ2-3, the full variable domain reads SQTIHQWPATLVQPVGSPLSLECTVEGTSNPNLYWYRQAAGRGLQLLFYSVGIGQISSEVPQNLSASRPQDRQFILSSKKLLLSDSGFYLCAWSVWGGSTDTQYFGPGTRLTVL.

The chain is built from TRBV11-2 and TRBJ2-5; 14 bases are a match to TRBD2. CDR3 length: 17 amino acids. Germline assignment: CDR1 SGHAT and CDR2 FQNNGV. Unmatched junction bases numbered 9, after V lost 5 bases and J lost 4 bases. The chain's CDR3 is CASSDLFGLAGGETQYF. In nucleotides, the CDR3 is TGTGCCAGCAGCGACTTATTCGGACTAGCGGGAGGAGAGACCCAGTACTTC. Full variable domain (outside the CDR3, taken from reference TRBV11-2 and TRBJ2-5): EAGVAQSPRYKIIEKRQSVAFWCNPISGHATLYWYQQILGQGPKLLIQFQNNGVVDDSQLPKDRFSAERLKGVDSTLKIQPAKLEDSAVYLCASSDLFGLAGGETQYFGPGTRLLVL.

The table lists this clone with many counts. The chain joins TRBV11-3 to TRBJ1-1; D ambiguous. This CDR3 comprises 13 residues. V was pared by 6 bases and J by 4 bases, with 12 bases between. Germline CDR1 reads SGHNT; CDR2 reads YENEEA. The chain's CDR3 is CASSHGRATEAFF. Written as DNA, the CDR3 is TGTGCCAGCAGTCACGGTAGGGCCACTGAAGCTTTCTTT.

This clone was counted ten times or more. This rearrangement joins TRBV20-1 to TRBJ2-2; D might be TRBD2 (6 bases). This CDR3 region has 15 residues. The germline gives CDR1 DFQATT, CDR2 SNEGSKA (reference sequence). V was clipped by 0 bases and J by 6 bases, with 14 bases between them. CDR3 loop: CSARDRQPGAGELFF. The CDR3 DNA follows: TGCAGTGCTAGAGATCGGCAGCCGGGGGCCGGGGAGCTGTTTTTT.

This clone turned up a few times. The V call is TRBV12-5, the J call TRBJ1-2, with no clear D. Trimming cost V 3 bases and J 3 bases, with 5 bases left between them. This CDR3 has 12 residues. Germline V gives CDR1 LGHNT, CDR2 FRNRAP. DNA for the CDR3: TGTGCTAGTGGTTTCCCCGACTATGGCTACACCTTC. Protein: CASGFPDYGYTF.

V gene TRBV7-3 combines with J gene TRBJ2-7; 10 positions agree with TRBD2. The CDR3 has 14 amino acids. The germline CDR1 and CDR2 sequences are SGHTA and FQGTGA. Unmatched junction bases numbered 2, after V lost 6 bases and J lost 0 bases. The CDR3 bases are TGTGCCAGCAGGGCTAGCGGGAGCTCCTACGAGCAGTACTTC. Protein product: CASRASGSSYEQYF.

In this sample, this clone turned up a few times. The chain recombines TRBV28 with TRBJ2-6; D is perhaps TRBD1 or TRBD2 (5 bases each). Trimming left V 7 bases short and J 1 base short, with 14 bases between. The CDR3 extends over 16 amino acids. CDR1 MDHEN and CDR2 SYDVKM come from the germline V gene. The CDR3 bases are TGTGCCAGCAAGGGCAGGGACCGATCTGGGGCCAACGTCCTGACTTTC. The encoded protein is CASKGRDRSGANVLTF.

This clone was detected ten times or more. The genes are TRBV5-1 and TRBJ2-2, with unresolved D. CDR3 size: 15 residues. Germline V gene lookup returns CDR1 SGHRS and CDR2 YFSETQ. The V end was cut by 0 bases, the J end by 6 bases, with 12 bases between. The CDR3 nucleotides read TGCGCCAGCAGCTTGGAGGCTTTTCTGGCCGGGGAGCTGTTTTTT. Its translation: CASSLEAFLAGELFF. Using reference TRBV5-1 and TRBJ2-2 for the parts outside the CDR3, the full variable domain is KAGVTQTPRYLIKTRGQQVTLSCSPISGHRSVSWYQQTPGQGLQFLFEYFSETQRNKGNFPGRFSGRQFSNSRSEMNVSTLELGDSALYLCASSLEAFLAGELFFGEGSRLTVL.

This clone is medium-sized in the sample. The V and J genes are TRBV12-3 or TRBV12-4 and TRBJ2-7; perhaps D is TRBD1 or TRBD2 (5 bases each). The ends were cut back, 1 base at V and 2 bases at J, with 24 bases in the middle. CDR3 length: 19 residues. CDR3 sequence (DNA): TGTGCCAGCAGTTTAGAGAGTGCGATCCGGGACGGAAGACCCTACGAGCAGTACTTC. This codes for CASSLESAIRDGRPYEQYF.